These 24 T cell receptor beta chains originate from one sample sequenced in a study of T cell responses to AZD1222 COVID-19 vaccine. Here immunoSEQ multiplex PCR was the method, and the copy in TCRdb shows in-frame clones only, minus some. The sample yields roughly 100,000 clones, roughly 90% seen once. Sequencing used peripheral blood, obtained on day 0 of AZD1222 vaccination. The receptor set was obtained from an adult in good health.

This chain connects TRBV18 to TRBJ2-7, with 8 bases identical to TRBD1. The CDR3 consists of 15 residues. Germline-derived CDR1 and CDR2 are KGHSH and LQKENI. The trim removed 4 bases at V and 6 bases at J, leaving 11 bases unmatched. CDR3 region: CASSLNDRGPSEQYF. Written as DNA, the CDR3 is TGTGCCAGCTCACTCAATGACAGGGGACCCTCCGAGCAGTACTTC.

The chain combines TRBV28 with TRBJ2-7; 8 bases agree with TRBD2. The CDR3 consists of 14 residues. CDR1 MDHEN and CDR2 SYDVKM come from the germline V gene. Losses at the gene ends were 2 bases for V and 4 bases for J; bases not matched to a gene: 4. CDR3: CASSLRASGYEQYF. In DNA form, the CDR3 reads TGTGCCAGCAGTTTAAGAGCTAGCGGGTACGAGCAGTACTTC.

This clone appeared a few times. V and J are TRBV19 and TRBJ2-3; D is possibly TRBD2 (5 bases). The V and J ends lost 4 bases and 0 bases respectively, with 11 bases between them. CDR3 length: 15 amino acids. Per germline, CDR1 LNHDA and CDR2 SQIVND (reference sequence). CDR3 residues: CASSTPTKSTDTQYF. DNA for the CDR3: TGTGCCAGTAGTACCCCGACTAAAAGCACAGATACGCAGTATTTT.

The J gene is TRBJ1-2, the V gene TRBV14, with 12 nucleotides matching TRBD1. CDR1 and CDR2 from the germline V gene are SGHDN and FVKESK. The trim removed 4 bases at V and 11 bases at J, leaving 20 bases unmatched. The CDR3 loop spans 18 amino acids. CDR3 residues: CASSPPGQGATSLEGYTF. The CDR3 coding sequence is TGTGCCAGCAGCCCCCCGGGACAGGGGGCTACCTCTCTTGAGGGTTACACCTTC.

The chain couples TRBV7-2 to TRBJ2-5, with a weak D call TRBD1 (6 bases). The CDR3 is 14 residues long. Germline V gives CDR1 SGHTA, CDR2 FQGNSA. The V end lost 8 bases, the J end lost 0 bases, and 13 bases lay between the germline ends. CDR3 DNA: TGTGCCAGCTGCCTTGGACAGTACCAAGAGACCCAGTACTTC. Its translation: CASCLGQYQETQYF.

V usage is TRBV28 and J usage is TRBJ2-2; no definite D call. Germline V lookup: CDR1 MDHEN, CDR2 SYDVKM. Trimming shortened V by 2 bases and J by 9 bases, and 16 bases separated the two germline ends. The CDR3 contains 15 residues. CDR3 sequence reads: CASSLRTPRGRELFF. CDR3 sequence (DNA): TGTGCCAGCAGTTTAAGGACGCCCCGAGGTCGGGAGCTGTTTTTT.

A note on this clone: Sequence at one end of the junction differs from germline and may be a read error. V usage is TRBV7-7 and J usage is TRBJ2-1, with D unresolved. Looked up from germline, CDR1 is SSHAT and CDR2 is FNYEAQ (reference sequence). This CDR3 region has 14 residues. CDR3: CASSPDLHWNEQFF. CDR3 nucleotide sequence: TGTGCTAGCAGCCCGGACCTACATTGGAATGAGCAGTTCTTC.

V usage is TRBV5-4 and J usage is TRBJ2-3; 7 bases align to TRBD1. The germline V gene encodes CDR1 SGHNT and CDR2 YYREEE (reference sequence). V shed 0 bases, J shed 3 bases, and the junction held 4 bases outside the gene matches. The CDR3 has 15 amino acids. CDR3 nucleotides: TGTGCCAGCAGCTTGGACAGGGGAGTTACAGATACGCAGTATTTT. Amino acid sequence: CASSLDRGVTDTQYF.

This chain uses TRBV19 with TRBJ1-2; the D gene is possibly TRBD1 (6 bases). The CDR3 runs 14 residues. V was shortened by 5 bases and J by 1 base, with 11 bases between the two germline ends. CDR1 LNHDA and CDR2 SQIVND come from the germline V gene (reference sequence). In DNA form, the CDR3 reads TGTGCCAGTAGTTCACAGGGAGATAACTATGGCTACACCTTC. Translated: CASSSQGDNYGYTF.

The chain recombines TRBV7-8 with TRBJ2-7; 8 bases are a match to TRBD2. V shed 7 bases and J 2 bases; nucleotides not matched to a gene: 10. The CDR3 is 15 residues long. In germline, CDR1 is SGHVS, CDR2 FQNEAQ. CDR3 loop: CASTLTSGPAYEQYF. The CDR3 DNA reads TGTGCCAGCACCCTAACTAGCGGACCAGCCTACGAGCAGTACTTC.

The chain has TRBV7-9 and TRBJ2-5, with D tentatively TRBD1 or TRBD2 (7 bases each). CDR1 SEHNR and CDR2 FQNEAQ come from the germline V gene (reference sequence). The CDR3 has 15 residues. Trimming removed 5 bases from V and 2 bases from J, with 15 bases in between. CDR3 DNA: TGTGCCAGCAGCCCAGGGGGGGGATTTCAAGAGACCCAGTACTTC. This translates into CASSPGGGFQETQYF.

V usage is TRBV28 and J usage is TRBJ2-4, with no clear D. Germline lookup yields CDR1 MDHEN and CDR2 SYDVKM. The germline V and J ends were trimmed by 5 bases and 5 bases, with 19 bases remaining between them. The CDR3 length is 16 residues. The CDR3 protein is CASSPWATPLENIQYF. CDR3 bases: TGTGCCAGCAGTCCGTGGGCCACCCCGTTGGAAAACATTCAGTACTTC.

The chain couples TRBV4-1 to TRBJ2-2; D is possibly TRBD2 (5 bases). Deletions cut 1 base from V and 6 bases from J, with 9 bases between. Germline CDR1 reads MGHRA; CDR2 reads YSYEKL. The CDR3 contains 14 residues. CDR3 coding DNA: TGCGCCAGCAGCCAAGGATCGGAGGCCGGGGAGCTGTTTTTT. It is translated as CASSQGSEAGELFF.

The CDR3 region is CASSGSSYEQYF. DNA for the CDR3: TGTGCCAGCAGTGGCAGCTCCTACGAGCAGTACTTC. This chain joins TRBV28 and TRBJ2-7; D uncertain. Trimming removed 5 bases at V and 0 bases at J, with 5 bases between. Germline values: CDR1 MDHEN, CDR2 SYDVKM. This CDR3 is 12 amino acids long.

Here the CDR3 DNA reads TGTGCCAGCAGCGGCCTGCTAGCGGGAGAAACGAGCATTCAGTACTTC. Protein sequence: CASSGLLAGETSIQYF. The chain carries TRBV7-3 and TRBJ2-4; TRBD2 matches at 10 bases. This CDR3 region has 16 residues. The V and J ends lost 5 bases and 9 bases, in that order; junction bases with no gene match: 13. Germline CDR1 is SGHTA and CDR2 is FQGTGA.

The gene calls are TRBV5-1 and TRBJ1-1, with D uncertain. The CDR3 is 15 amino acids. Per the germline V gene, CDR1 is SGHRS and CDR2 is YFSETQ. V lost 0 bases and J 8 bases, leaving 17 bases between the germline ends. In DNA, the CDR3 is TGCGCCAGCAGCTTGGCCAGTGGCGCGTATACGGAAGCTTTCTTT. The encoded protein is CASSLASGAYTEAFF.

CDR3 region: CASSIRDDSGYEQYF. As DNA, the CDR3 is TGTGCCAGCAGCATTCGGGACGATAGCGGCTACGAGCAGTACTTC. The rearrangement links TRBV7-2 to TRBJ2-7; weak D call: TRBD2 (6 bases). Germline-derived CDR1 and CDR2 are SGHTA and FQGNSA. Deletions cut 5 bases from V and 3 bases from J, with 17 bases between. CDR3 size: 15 residues.

This chain links TRBV27 with TRBJ2-5; D is perhaps TRBD1 or TRBD2 (6 bases each). This CDR3 has 15 amino acids. Trimming cost V 5 bases and J 5 bases, with 18 bases left between them. CDR1 is MNHEY, CDR2 SMNVEV, per germline (reference sequence). The CDR3 nucleotides read TGTGCCAGCAGTGAACTTTTCGGGGGCGGGGAGACCCAGTACTTC. Protein product: CASSELFGGGETQYF.

This clone showed up just once. This chain uses TRBV11-2 with TRBJ2-7, with 14 bases matching TRBD2. Germline loops: CDR1 SGHAT, CDR2 FQNNGV. Germline trimming cut 6 bases from V and 5 bases from J; bases unmatched to any gene: 6. The CDR3 has 15 residues. CDR3 loop: CASSRTSGRSHEQYF. CDR3 bases: TGTGCCAGCAGTCGGACTAGCGGGAGGAGCCACGAGCAGTACTTC.

V is TRBV5-6 and J is TRBJ2-5, with 8 bases matching TRBD1. Germline V gene lookup returns CDR1 SGHDT and CDR2 YYEEEE. This CDR3 contains 14 residues. Trimming cost V 2 bases and J 5 bases; bases outside gene matches: 5. The CDR3 sequence: CASSFTGGGETQYF. The CDR3 nucleotides are TGTGCCAGCAGCTTTACAGGGGGAGGTGAGACCCAGTACTTC.

The V call is TRBV25-1, the J call TRBJ2-2; D gene unclear. The CDR3 has 13 amino acids. Germline V lookup: CDR1 MGHDK, CDR2 SYGVNS. V gave up 1 base and J gave up 7 bases, with 7 bases separating them. This CDR3 reads CASSELAHGELFF. CDR3 bases: TGTGCCAGCAGTGAATTGGCCCACGGGGAGCTGTTTTTT.

The chain uses TRBV7-9 and TRBJ2-7, with D perhaps TRBD1 (5 bases). The germline V and J ends were trimmed by 5 bases and 6 bases, with 20 bases remaining between them. CDR1 SEHNR and CDR2 FQNEAQ come from the germline V gene (reference sequence). The length of the CDR3 is 15 residues. The CDR3, as DNA: TGTGCCAGCAGCCGGAAGGGGCAGAGCAAGGGCGAGCAGTACTTC. This gives the protein CASSRKGQSKGEQYF.

The chain recombines TRBV7-8 with TRBJ2-1; 8 nucleotides line up with TRBD2. The CDR3 contains 15 residues. Trimming cost V 3 bases and J 2 bases; bases outside gene matches: 3. Germline values: CDR1 SGHVS, CDR2 FQNEAQ. DNA for the CDR3: TGTGCCAGCAGCTTTAGCGGGATCACCTACAATGAGCAGTTCTTC. Its translation: CASSFSGITYNEQFF.

The chain combines TRBV5-1 with TRBJ2-2, with TRBD2 identical over 14 bases. The CDR3 totals 16 residues. Germline CDR1 reads SGHRS; CDR2 reads YFSETQ. J gave up 5 bases and V 4 bases, and 4 bases lay outside the gene matches. The CDR3 is CASSGGLAGGTGELFF. The DNA for the CDR3 is TGCGCCAGCAGCGGCGGACTAGCGGGAGGAACCGGGGAGCTGTTTTTT.